This T cell receptor (beta chain) was identified in a study of PD-1 blockade in classical Hodgkin lymphoma. The germline CDR1 and CDR2 sequences are MNHNY and SVGAGI (reference sequence). The CDR3 sequence is 12 residues long. Trimming left V 2 bases short and J 2 bases short, with 2 bases between. The data were produced by immunoSEQ multiplex PCR, yet TCRdb's version contains in-frame clones alone and is incomplete. The sample carries about 98,000 clones, roughly four fifths recorded once. Study results and limitations: Sources of repertoire differences remain undefined, possibly disease activity or prior therapy.

Autologous stem cell transplantation was followed by relapse in every patient, and brentuximab vedotin exposure varied. Notes on this clone: The antigen remains undetermined.

Sequencing used peripheral blood mononuclear cells (PBMCs), obtained before the second cycle of nivolumab. The chain is built from TRBV6-6 and TRBJ2-3, with D unclear. This clonotype was sampled from a human donor with classical Hodgkin lymphoma. CDR3 region: CASSYNTDTQYF. For the CDR3, the DNA is TGTGCCAGCAGTTACAACACAGATACGCAGTATTTT.